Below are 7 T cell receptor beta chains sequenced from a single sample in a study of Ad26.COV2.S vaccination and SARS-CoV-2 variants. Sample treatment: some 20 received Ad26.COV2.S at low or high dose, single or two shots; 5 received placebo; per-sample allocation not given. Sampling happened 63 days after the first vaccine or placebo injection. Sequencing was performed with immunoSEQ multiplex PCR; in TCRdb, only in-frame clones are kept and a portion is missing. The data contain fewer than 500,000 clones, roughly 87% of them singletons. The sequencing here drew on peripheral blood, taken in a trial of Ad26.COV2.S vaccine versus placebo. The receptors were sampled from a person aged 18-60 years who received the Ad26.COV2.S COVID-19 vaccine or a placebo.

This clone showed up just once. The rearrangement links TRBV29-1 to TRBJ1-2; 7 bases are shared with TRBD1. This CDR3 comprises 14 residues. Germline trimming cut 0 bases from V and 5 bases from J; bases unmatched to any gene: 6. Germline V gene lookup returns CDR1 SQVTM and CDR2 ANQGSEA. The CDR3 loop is CSVEEGPGGYGYTF. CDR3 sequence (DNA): TGCAGCGTTGAAGAAGGGCCAGGGGGGTATGGCTACACCTTC. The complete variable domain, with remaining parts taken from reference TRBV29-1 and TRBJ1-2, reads SAVISQKPSRDICQRGTSLTIQCQVDSQVTMMFWYRQQPGQSLTLIATANQGSEATYESGFVIDKFPISRPNLTFSTLTVSNMSPEDSSIYLCSVEEGPGGYGYTFGSGTRLTVV.

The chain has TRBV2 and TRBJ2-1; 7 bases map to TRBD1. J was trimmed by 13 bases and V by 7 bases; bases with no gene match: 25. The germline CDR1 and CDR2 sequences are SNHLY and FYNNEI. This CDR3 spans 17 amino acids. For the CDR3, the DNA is TGTGCCAGCACTTCCCCATTCCTCAAAATCGAAACAGGGGTCCAGTTCTTC. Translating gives CASTSPFLKIETGVQFF.

The CDR3 loop is CASRLRGADSGANVLTF. CDR3 nucleotide sequence: TGTGCCAGCAGACTCAGGGGTGCCGACTCTGGGGCCAACGTCCTGACTTTC. V usage is TRBV3-1 (or the pseudogene TRBV3-2) and J usage is TRBJ2-6, with a possible D match to TRBD1 (6 bases). V was pared by 6 bases and J by 0 bases, with 15 bases between. Germline V gene lookup returns CDR1 LGHDT and CDR2 YNNKEL (reference sequence). The CDR3 sequence is 17 residues long.

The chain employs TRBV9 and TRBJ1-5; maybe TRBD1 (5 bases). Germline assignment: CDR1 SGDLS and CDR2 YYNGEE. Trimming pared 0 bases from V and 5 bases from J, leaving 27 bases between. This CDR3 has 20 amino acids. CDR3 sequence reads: CASSVELVSSLLDKDQPQHF. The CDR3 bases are TGTGCCAGCAGCGTAGAGCTTGTTTCTAGTCTGTTGGACAAGGATCAGCCCCAGCATTTT.

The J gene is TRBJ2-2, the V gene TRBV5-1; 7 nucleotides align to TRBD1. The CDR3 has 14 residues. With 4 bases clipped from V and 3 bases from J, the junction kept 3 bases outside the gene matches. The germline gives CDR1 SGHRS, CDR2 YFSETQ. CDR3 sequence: CASSRTGDTGELFF. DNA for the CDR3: TGCGCCAGCAGCAGAACAGGGGACACCGGGGAGCTGTTTTTT.

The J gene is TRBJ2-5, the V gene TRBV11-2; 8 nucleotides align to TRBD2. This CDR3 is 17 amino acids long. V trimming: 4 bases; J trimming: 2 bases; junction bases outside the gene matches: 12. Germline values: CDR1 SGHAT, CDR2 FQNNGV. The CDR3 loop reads CASSSRPGGRPQETQYF. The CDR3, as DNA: TGTGCCAGCAGCTCCCGTCCGGGCGGGAGGCCTCAAGAGACCCAGTACTTC.

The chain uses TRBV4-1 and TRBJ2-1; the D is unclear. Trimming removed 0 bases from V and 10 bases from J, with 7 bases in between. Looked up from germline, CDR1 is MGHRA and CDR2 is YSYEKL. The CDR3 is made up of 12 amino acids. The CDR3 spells CASSQDQSEQFF. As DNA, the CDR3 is TGCGCCAGCAGCCAAGACCAAAGCGAGCAGTTCTTC.